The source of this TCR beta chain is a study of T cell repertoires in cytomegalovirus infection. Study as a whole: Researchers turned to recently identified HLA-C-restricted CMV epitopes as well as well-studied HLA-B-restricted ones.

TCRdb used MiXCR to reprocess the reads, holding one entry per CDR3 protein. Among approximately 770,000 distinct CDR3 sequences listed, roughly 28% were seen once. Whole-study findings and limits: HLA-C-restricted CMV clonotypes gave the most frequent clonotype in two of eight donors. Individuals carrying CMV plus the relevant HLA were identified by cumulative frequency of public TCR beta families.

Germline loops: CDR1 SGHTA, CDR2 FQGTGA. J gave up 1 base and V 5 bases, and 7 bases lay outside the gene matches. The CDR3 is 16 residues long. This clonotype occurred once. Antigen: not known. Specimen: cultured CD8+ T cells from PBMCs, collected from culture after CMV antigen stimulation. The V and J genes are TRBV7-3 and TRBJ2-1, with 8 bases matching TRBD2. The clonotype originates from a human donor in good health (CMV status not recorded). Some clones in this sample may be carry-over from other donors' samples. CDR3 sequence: CASSPSLAGSYNEQFF. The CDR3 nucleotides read TGTGCCAGCAGCCCCTCTTTAGCGGGGTCCTACAATGAGCAGTTCTTC.